This TCR beta chain was retrieved from a study of blood T cell repertoires in COVID-19. Across the study: Samples taken during acute and convalescent COVID-19 were collected in the United States, Italy and Spain.

This clone was detected only once. Repertoires were generated with immunoSEQ multiplex PCR, while TCRdb's copy carries only in-frame clones and drops some. The sample holds about 210,000 clones, roughly nine tenths seen once. This CDR3 has 23 amino acids. The sequenced material came from peripheral blood. The chain is built from TRBV12-2 and TRBJ2-3; the listed D gene, TRBD1, was not tested against the DNA. TRBV12-2 is tagged as a pseudogene. This clonotype was obtained from a woman aged 70 to 79 with acute or convalescent COVID-19. The CDR3 DNA is TGTGCAAGTCGCTTAGTCCGCGTACATTCCCGGGACAGGGGGCTCTGGGACACAGATACGCAGTATTTT. Translation: CASRLVRVHSRDRGLWDTDTQYF.